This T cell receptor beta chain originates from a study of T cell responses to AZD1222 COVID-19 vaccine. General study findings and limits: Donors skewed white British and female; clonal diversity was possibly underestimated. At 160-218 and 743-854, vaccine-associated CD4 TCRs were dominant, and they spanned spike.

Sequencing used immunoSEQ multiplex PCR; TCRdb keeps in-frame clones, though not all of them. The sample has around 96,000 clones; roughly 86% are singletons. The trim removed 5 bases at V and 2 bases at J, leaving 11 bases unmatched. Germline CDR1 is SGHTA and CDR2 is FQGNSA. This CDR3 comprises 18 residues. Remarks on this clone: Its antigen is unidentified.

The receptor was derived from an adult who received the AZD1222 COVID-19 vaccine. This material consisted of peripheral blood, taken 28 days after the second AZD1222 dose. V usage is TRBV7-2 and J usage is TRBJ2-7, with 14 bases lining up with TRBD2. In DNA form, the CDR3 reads TGTGCCAGCAGCCGCGGGACTAGCGGGAGTCGCGCCCCCTACGAGCAGTACTTC. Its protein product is CASSRGTSGSRAPYEQYF.